One TCR beta chain is described in this entry. Its antigen is as yet unknown. The trim removed 0 bases at V and 6 bases at J, leaving 4 bases unmatched. CDR3 length: 15 residues. Germline V gene sequence: CDR1 LNHNV, CDR2 YYDKDF (reference sequence). The sample is drawn from a study of cytomegalovirus exposure and HLA in healthy donors. Study-level findings and limits: Of the V segments, some could not be distinguished, including TRBV6-2 and TRBV6-3, and were excluded.

Vbeta (60) and Jbeta (13) primers were used in the PCR. The assay was immunoSEQ multiplex PCR, and TCRdb's table has in-frame clones only and misses some. The table for this sample gives 25,000 to 30,000 clones. V usage is TRBV15 and J usage is TRBJ1-4, with 7 bases aligning to TRBD1. This TCR was sampled from a young man in good health and CMV-seronegative. Sequenced: PBMCs. The CDR3 DNA is TGTGCCACCAGCAGAGACAGGGGGTGGGATGAAAAACTGTTTTTT. Translation gives CATSRDRGWDEKLFF. Complete variable domain (other parts from reference TRBV15 and TRBJ1-4): DAMVIQNPRYQVTQFGKPVTLSCSQTLNHNVMYWYQQKSSQAPKLLFHYYDKDFNNEADTPDNFQSRRPNTSFCFLDIRSPGLGDTAMYLCATSRDRGWDEKLFFGSGTQLSVL.